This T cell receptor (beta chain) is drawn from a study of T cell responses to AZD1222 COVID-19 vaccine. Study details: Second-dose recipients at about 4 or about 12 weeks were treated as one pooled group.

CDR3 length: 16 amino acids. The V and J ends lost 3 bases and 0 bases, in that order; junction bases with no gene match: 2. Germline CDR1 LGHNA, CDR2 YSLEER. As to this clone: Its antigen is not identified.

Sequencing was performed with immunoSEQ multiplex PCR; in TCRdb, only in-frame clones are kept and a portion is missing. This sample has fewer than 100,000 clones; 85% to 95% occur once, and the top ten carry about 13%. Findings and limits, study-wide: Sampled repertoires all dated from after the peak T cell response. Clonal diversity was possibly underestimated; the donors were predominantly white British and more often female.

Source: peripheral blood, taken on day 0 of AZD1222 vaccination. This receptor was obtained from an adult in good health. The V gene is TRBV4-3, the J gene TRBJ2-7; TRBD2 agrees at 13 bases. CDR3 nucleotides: TGCGCCAGCAGCCAGGGACTAGCGGGGTCCTCCTACGAGCAGTACTTC. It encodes CASSQGLAGSSYEQYF.